The present entry profiles one T cell receptor beta chain with its context. This clonotype was picked up a small number of times. What this receptor recognizes is not known. No qualities accompany the bases; no much larger clone lies one base away. At the junction V is shortened by 4 bases and J by 0 bases; bases outside the gene matches: 6. The germline V gene (reference sequence) specifies LGHDT as CDR1 and YNNKEL as CDR2. From its cysteine to its phenylalanine, the CDR3 spans 18 amino acids. This entry keeps only the CDR3 DNA: 54 bases, framed from base 1. This sample is part of a study of T-cell reconstitution after alpha-beta-depleted transplantation in children (dated by TCRdb to the mid-2010s). Broadly, across the study: T-cell immune reconstitution after TCRalphabeta/CD19-depleted allogeneic hematopoietic cell transplantation in children was quantitatively tracked in the study by means of TCR repertoire profiling.

The library was prepared using PCR. Sequencing took place on an Illumina HiSeq 2500. TCR library preparation used molecular barcoding, with unique molecular identifiers applied to normalize quantification of the TCRbeta repertoire. TCRdb redid the processing of the public reads, applying fastp at Q25 and MiXCR, and retained in-frame beta chains. Rows matching on CDR3 protein sequence are summarized as one entry with the most common DNA and genes. The sample contains some 490,000 distinct CDR3 sequences, under 15% of them found a single time. The ten largest clones represent about 5.6% of the sample. Here the chain combines TRBV3-1 and TRBJ2-3; TRBD2 lines up with 14 middle nucleotides. The sequence came from a human donor who donated a stem cell graft to a child with combined immunodeficiency. The specimen comprised PBMCs from the stem cell graft donor, sampled from the stem cell graft. The encoded CDR3 is CASSRTSGRTSSTDTQYF. The nucleotides are TGTGCCAGCAGCCGGACTAGCGGGAGGACCTCTAGCACAGATACGCAGTATTTT.